This T cell receptor beta chain was found in a study of T cell repertoires in cytomegalovirus infection. Points from the study as a whole: HLA-C-restricted CMV clonotypes gave the most frequent clonotype in two of eight donors.

For this clonotype: Its antigen is unidentified. A read error may explain this, as a much larger clone is one base away.

TCRdb itself ran the reads through MiXCR, one entry per CDR3 protein. This sample carries some 350,000 distinct CDR3 sequences, over 15% of them seen once, and the ten largest clones take under 9%. CDR1 SGHTA and CDR2 FQGNSA come from the germline V gene. This CDR3 has 15 amino acids. The receptor comes from a human donor in good health (CMV status not recorded). Some clones in this sample may be carry-over from other donors' samples. The rearrangement joins TRBV7-2 to TRBJ2-1; the match to TRBD2 covers 9 bases. Sequenced: PBMCs. The CDR3: CVSSFSGGGGDEQFF. CDR3 nucleotides: TGTGTCAGCAGCTTCAGTGGCGGGGGGGGGGATGAGCAGTTCTTC.